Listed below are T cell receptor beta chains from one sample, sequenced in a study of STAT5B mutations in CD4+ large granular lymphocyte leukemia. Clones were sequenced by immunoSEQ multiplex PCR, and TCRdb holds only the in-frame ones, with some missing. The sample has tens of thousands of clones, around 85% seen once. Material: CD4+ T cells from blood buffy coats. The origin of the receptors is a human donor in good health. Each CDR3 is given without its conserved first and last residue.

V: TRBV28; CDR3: ASSSGQGNLYGYT
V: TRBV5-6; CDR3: ASSSDGNRGTHSRTQY
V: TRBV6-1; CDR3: ASSVDRLSGNTIY
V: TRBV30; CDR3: AWSQNGDGNTIY
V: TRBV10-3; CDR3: AIRGTGNTGELF
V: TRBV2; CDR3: ASSGMAEKLF
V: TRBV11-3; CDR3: ASSQITGKLF
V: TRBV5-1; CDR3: ASSLATETQY
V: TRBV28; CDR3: ASSLPGSASEKLF
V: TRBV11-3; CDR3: ASSKGQGRLAYEQY
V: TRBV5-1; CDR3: ASSQTTSTDTQY
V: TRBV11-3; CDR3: ASSLGRAEAF
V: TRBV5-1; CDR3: ASSLVPTSMPIRGNEQF
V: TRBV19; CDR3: ASSGGLAGGFTDTQY
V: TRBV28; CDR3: ASKMTGGGDTIY
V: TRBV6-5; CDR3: ASSYLQGNTEAF
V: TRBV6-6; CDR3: ASSYAARGAAGYT
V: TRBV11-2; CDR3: ASSLFGAREKLF
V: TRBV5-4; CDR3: ASSLDYTGELF
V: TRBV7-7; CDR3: ASSSGLAGPNEQF
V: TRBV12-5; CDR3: ASFPLTGAQV
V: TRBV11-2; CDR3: ASSSLPGLAGGPYEQY
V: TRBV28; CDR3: ASSLSGNTIY
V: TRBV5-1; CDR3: ASSSLTGGASDTQY
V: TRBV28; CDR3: ASSLGTYQETQY
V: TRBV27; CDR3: ASTGLAGYNEQF
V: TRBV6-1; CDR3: ASSEAGRRGYT
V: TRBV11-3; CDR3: ASSSEGQVKTEAF
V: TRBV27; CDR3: ASRLQGLWTGELF
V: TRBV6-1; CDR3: ASSELPTGLVGKLF
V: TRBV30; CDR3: AWRVREDTEAF
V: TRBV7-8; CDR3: ASSLDRDRGSETQY
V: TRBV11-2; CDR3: ASSLQALGALGNTIY
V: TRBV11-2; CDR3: ASSSGQGGHNEQF
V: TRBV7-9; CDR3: ASSTDVGSLH
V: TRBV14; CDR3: ASSQFQDQPQH
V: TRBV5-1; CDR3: ASSRGTAGETQY
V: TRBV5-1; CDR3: ASSLGGGELF
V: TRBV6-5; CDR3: ASNRQGSSGYT
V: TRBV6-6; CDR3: ASSDGYNEKLF
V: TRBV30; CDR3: AFGRTQETQY
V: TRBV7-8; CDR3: ASRRELYNEQF
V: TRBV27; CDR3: ASSLYWEWGTEAF
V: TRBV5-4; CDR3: ASSLVGQGAHEQY
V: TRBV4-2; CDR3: ASSQYDRDSYGYT
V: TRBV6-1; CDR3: ASSETGNQPQH
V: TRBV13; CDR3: ASSSLRGGYT
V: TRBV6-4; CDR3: ASSPSGWGVNTGELF
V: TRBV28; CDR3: ASSSAAGTGKQGYT
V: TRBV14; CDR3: ASSQHSRAF
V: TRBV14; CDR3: ASSQEAPSHWNTGELF
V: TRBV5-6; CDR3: ASSLGVGQGSYEQY